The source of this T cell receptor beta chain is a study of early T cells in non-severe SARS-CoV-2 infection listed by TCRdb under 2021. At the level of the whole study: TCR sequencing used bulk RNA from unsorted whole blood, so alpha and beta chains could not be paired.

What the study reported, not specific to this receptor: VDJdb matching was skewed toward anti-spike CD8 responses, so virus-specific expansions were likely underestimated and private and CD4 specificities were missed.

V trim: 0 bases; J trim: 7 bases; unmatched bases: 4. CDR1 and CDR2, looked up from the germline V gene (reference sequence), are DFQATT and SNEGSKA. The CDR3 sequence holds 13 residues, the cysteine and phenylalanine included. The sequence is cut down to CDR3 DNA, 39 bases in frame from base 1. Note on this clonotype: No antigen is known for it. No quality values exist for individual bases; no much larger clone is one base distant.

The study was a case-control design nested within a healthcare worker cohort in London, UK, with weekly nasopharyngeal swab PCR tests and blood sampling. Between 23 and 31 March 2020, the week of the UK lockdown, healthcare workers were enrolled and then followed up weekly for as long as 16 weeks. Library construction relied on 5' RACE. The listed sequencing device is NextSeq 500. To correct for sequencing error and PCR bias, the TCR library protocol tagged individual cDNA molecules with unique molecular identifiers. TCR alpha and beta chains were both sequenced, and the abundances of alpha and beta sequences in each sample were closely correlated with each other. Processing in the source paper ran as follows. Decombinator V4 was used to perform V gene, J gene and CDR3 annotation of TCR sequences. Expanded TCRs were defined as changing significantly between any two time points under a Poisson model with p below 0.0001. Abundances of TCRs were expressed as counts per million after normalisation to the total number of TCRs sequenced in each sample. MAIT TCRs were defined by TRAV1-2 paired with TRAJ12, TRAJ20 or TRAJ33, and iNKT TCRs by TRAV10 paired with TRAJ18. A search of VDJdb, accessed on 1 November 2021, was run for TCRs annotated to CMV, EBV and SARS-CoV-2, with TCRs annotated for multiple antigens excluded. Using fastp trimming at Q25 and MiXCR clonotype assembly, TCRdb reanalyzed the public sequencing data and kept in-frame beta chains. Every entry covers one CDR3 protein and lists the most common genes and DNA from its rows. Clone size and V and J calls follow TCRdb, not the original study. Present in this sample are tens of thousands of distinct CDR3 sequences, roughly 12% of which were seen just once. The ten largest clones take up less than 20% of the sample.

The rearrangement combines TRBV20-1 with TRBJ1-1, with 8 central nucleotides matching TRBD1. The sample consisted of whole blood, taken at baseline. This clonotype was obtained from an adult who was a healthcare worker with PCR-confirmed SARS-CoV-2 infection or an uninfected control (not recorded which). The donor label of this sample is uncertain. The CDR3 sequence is CSARDRGRIEAFF. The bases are TGCAGTGCTAGAGACAGGGGGCGGATTGAAGCTTTCTTT.